Below are 22 T cell receptor beta chains sequenced from a single sample in a study of T cell responses to AZD1222 COVID-19 vaccine. Using immunoSEQ multiplex PCR, the repertoire was profiled, and TCRdb retains in-frame clones only, with some absent. The sample consists of about 110,000 clones, 92% of them appearing once. This specimen consisted of peripheral blood, obtained 28 days after the second AZD1222 dose. These receptors all stem from an adult who received the AZD1222 COVID-19 vaccine.

This clone was counted once. The chain couples TRBV6-5 to TRBJ1-5; D gene unclear. The CDR3 runs to 16 residues. Germline V gives CDR1 MNHEY, CDR2 SVGAGI. The germline V and J ends were trimmed by 0 bases and 0 bases, with 9 bases remaining between them. The DNA for the CDR3 is TGTGCCAGCAGTTACTCCCCCGATTATAGCAATCAGCCCCAGCATTTT. This gives the protein CASSYSPDYSNQPQHF.

J is TRBJ1-1 and V is TRBV9, with D unresolved. The CDR3 totals 15 residues. CDR1 and CDR2 (germline): SGDLS, YYNGEE. Trimming removed 1 base at V and 4 bases at J, with 14 bases between. CDR3 residues: CASSVSGLTGTEAFF. CDR3 DNA sequence: TGTGCCAGCAGCGTATCGGGCCTTACCGGCACTGAAGCTTTCTTT.

This chain links TRBV19 with TRBJ2-7, with D uncertain. Germline values: CDR1 LNHDA, CDR2 SQIVND (reference sequence). V lost 5 bases and J 2 bases, leaving 7 bases between the germline ends. The CDR3 contains 12 residues. In DNA, the CDR3 is TGTGCCAGTAGTCTGGGGACCTACGAGCAGTACTTC. Translated: CASSLGTYEQYF.

This chain joins TRBV11-3 and TRBJ2-5, with D perhaps matching TRBD2 (6 bases). The CDR3 loop spans 14 amino acids. Germline V lookup: CDR1 SGHNT, CDR2 YENEEA. With 8 bases removed from V and 7 bases from J, the gap between germline ends came to 20 bases. Here the CDR3 reads CASPEDTAGWTQYF. Written as DNA, the CDR3 is TGTGCCAGCCCCGAGGACACCGCGGGGTGGACCCAGTACTTC.

V and J are TRBV11-2 and TRBJ1-4; 10 bases line up with TRBD1. Germline V CDR1 and CDR2: SGHAT, FQNNGV. The CDR3 spans 16 residues. Trimming removed 5 bases from V and 5 bases from J; junction bases left unmatched: 8. The CDR3 bases are TGTGCCAGCAGCCCCCTACCGGGACAGGGGAATGAAAAACTGTTTTTT. This encodes CASSPLPGQGNEKLFF.

The rearrangement uses TRBV6-5 and TRBJ2-7; tentatively, D is TRBD2 (6 bases). CDR3 length equals 14 residues. With 6 bases removed from V and 5 bases from J, the gap between germline ends came to 17 bases. Germline CDR1 MNHEY, CDR2 SVGAGI. The CDR3 nucleotides are TGTGCCAGCAGGCCACCCACGGGAGTAAACGAGCAGTACTTC. This sequence encodes CASRPPTGVNEQYF.

This clone showed up just once. The gene calls are TRBV27 and TRBJ1-4; 7 bases are shared with TRBD1. Germline CDR1 is MNHEY and CDR2 is SMNVEV (reference sequence). This CDR3 comprises 14 residues. J gave up 7 bases and V 6 bases, and 8 bases lay outside the gene matches. The CDR3 DNA sequence: TGTGCCAGCAGCCCCACAGGGGTTGCTGAAAAACTGTTTTTT. Its protein is CASSPTGVAEKLFF.

The rearrangement links TRBV9 to TRBJ2-1, with TRBD2 matching over 15 bases. CDR3 length: 15 amino acids. The J segment lost 15 bases and the V segment lost 0 bases, leaving 7 bases of the junction unmatched. Germline V lookup: CDR1 SGDLS, CDR2 YYNGEE. CDR3 in amino acids: CASSVGTSGRAVMFF. The CDR3 DNA sequence: TGTGCCAGCAGCGTAGGGACTAGCGGGAGGGCCGTTATGTTCTTC.

This sequence joins TRBV2 and TRBJ1-6; the match to TRBD1 covers 9 bases. With 9 bases clipped from V and 7 bases from J, the junction kept 7 bases outside the gene matches. The germline gives CDR1 SNHLY, CDR2 FYNNEI. The CDR3 is 14 residues long. CDR3 amino acids: CARGEDRGNSPLHF. DNA of the CDR3: TGTGCCAGGGGGGAGGACAGGGGCAATTCACCCCTCCACTTT.

The chain has TRBV2 and TRBJ2-5, with unresolved D. This CDR3 region has 14 residues. Between the trimmed V and J ends, which lost 4 bases and 4 bases, there was a span of 13 bases. CDR1 and CDR2 from the germline V gene are SNHLY and FYNNEI. CDR3 bases: TGTGCCAGCAGTGTTGAGGTGCCGGCAGAGACCCAGTACTTC. Protein sequence: CASSVEVPAETQYF.

The V and J genes are TRBV6-1 and TRBJ2-7; 14 positions match TRBD2. Germline-derived CDR1 and CDR2 are MNHNS and SASEGT. The length of the CDR3 is 16 residues. V shed 2 bases, J shed 2 bases, and the junction held 2 bases outside the gene matches. The CDR3 loop is CASSELGLAGAYEQYF. CDR3 nucleotides: TGTGCCAGCAGTGAATTGGGACTAGCGGGGGCCTACGAGCAGTACTTC.

The rearrangement links TRBV19 to TRBJ1-5, with 9 bases lining up with TRBD1. The trim removed 5 bases at V and 0 bases at J, leaving 8 bases unmatched. CDR1 is LNHDA, CDR2 SQIVND, per germline (reference sequence). The CDR3 totals 17 residues. For the CDR3, the DNA is TGTGCCAGTAGTGACCTGGACAGGGGTAATAGCAATCAGCCCCAGCATTTT. Encoded protein: CASSDLDRGNSNQPQHF.

In this sample, this clone turned up once. This sequence joins TRBV4-1 and TRBJ2-1; 7 nucleotides agree with TRBD2. Germline V CDR1 and CDR2: MGHRA, YSYEKL. After removal of 0 bases from V and 1 base from J, the junction contained 12 bases not matched to a gene. This CDR3 spans 19 amino acids. CDR3 bases: TGCGCCAGCAGCCAAGATACGTCGGGCGGGAGTGGTTCCTACAATGAGCAGTTCTTC. It translates to CASSQDTSGGSGSYNEQFF.

The chain uses TRBV28 and TRBJ2-7; 11 bases line up with TRBD2. This CDR3 region has 15 residues. Germline CDR1 reads MDHEN; CDR2 reads SYDVKM. V lost 5 bases to trimming and J lost 4 bases; unmatched junction nucleotides: 7. In nucleotides, the CDR3 is TGTGCCAGCAGTCTTAACCTAGCGGGAGGTTACGAGCAGTACTTC. Its translation is CASSLNLAGGYEQYF.

Concerning this clone itself: The sample holds other DNA sequences that translate to the same CDR3. The rearrangement joins TRBV18 to TRBJ1-1; D remains ambiguous. The V gene's germline CDR1 is KGHSH and CDR2 LQKENI. V lost 6 bases to trimming and J lost 1 base, with 9 bases between them. The length of the CDR3 is 13 residues. CDR3: CASSPRENTEAFF. CDR3 sequence (DNA): TGTGCCAGCTCCCCTAGGGAGAACACTGAAGCTTTCTTT.

The chain carries TRBV30 and TRBJ1-5; TRBD1 agrees at 9 bases. CDR1 is GTSNPN, CDR2 SVGIG, per germline (reference sequence). This CDR3 region has 15 residues. V dropped 8 bases and J dropped 2; count of bases not matched to a gene: 10. CDR3 bases: TGTGCCAGAATTCACAGGGGGCATGGCAATCAGCCCCAGCATTTT. It translates to CARIHRGHGNQPQHF.

This chain connects TRBV28 to TRBJ1-1; D may be TRBD1 (6 bases). Germline V CDR1 and CDR2: MDHEN, SYDVKM. This CDR3 spans 15 amino acids. Trimming pared 2 bases from V and 1 base from J, leaving 11 bases between. CDR3 loop: CASSLQGSGNTEAFF. The CDR3 DNA reads as TGTGCCAGCAGTTTACAGGGGTCAGGGAACACTGAAGCTTTCTTT.

The V gene is TRBV4-1, the J gene TRBJ1-5; D unclear. This CDR3 is 15 amino acids long. CDR1 and CDR2 (germline): MGHRA, YSYEKL. With 1 base removed from V and 2 bases from J, the gap between germline ends came to 9 bases. The CDR3 region has the DNA TGCGCCAGCAGCCAAGCTGGAGTTGGCAATCAGCCCCAGCATTTT. Encoded protein: CASSQAGVGNQPQHF.

This chain uses TRBV19 with TRBJ1-5; a weak D match, TRBD1 (5 bases). Germline V gives CDR1 LNHDA, CDR2 SQIVND (reference sequence). V was trimmed by 11 bases and J by 2 bases, leaving 13 bases between them. CDR3 length equals 13 residues. Written as DNA, the CDR3 is TGTGCCGGGTCTCAGGGAGGCAATCAGCCCCAGCATTTT. Protein product: CAGSQGGNQPQHF.

The genes are TRBV2 and TRBJ1-1; D unresolved. From germline, CDR1 is SNHLY and CDR2 FYNNEI. Trimming took 4 bases from V and 4 from J, leaving 4 bases between them. The CDR3 sequence is 11 residues long. The chain's CDR3 is CASSGGTEAFF. The CDR3 DNA sequence: TGTGCCAGCAGTGGAGGCACTGAAGCTTTCTTT.

This clone was counted once. The genes are TRBV6-1 and TRBJ1-6; perhaps TRBD1 as D (6 bases). In germline, CDR1 is MNHNS, CDR2 SASEGT. The CDR3 is 16 amino acids. The ends were cut back, 2 bases at V and 10 bases at J, with 18 bases in the middle. This chain's CDR3 is CASSESSGQPRSPLHF. For the CDR3, the DNA is TGTGCCAGCAGTGAATCGTCAGGACAGCCTAGATCACCCCTCCACTTT.

The chain is built from TRBV19 and TRBJ1-2; D uncertain. Germline CDR1 and CDR2: LNHDA and SQIVND (reference sequence). V was clipped by 5 bases and J by 0 bases, with 19 bases between them. This CDR3 is 17 amino acids long. CDR3 sequence (DNA): TGTGCCAGTAGTCACCGGGGAAAAGGATCCTCTAACTATGGCTACACCTTC. Translation: CASSHRGKGSSNYGYTF.